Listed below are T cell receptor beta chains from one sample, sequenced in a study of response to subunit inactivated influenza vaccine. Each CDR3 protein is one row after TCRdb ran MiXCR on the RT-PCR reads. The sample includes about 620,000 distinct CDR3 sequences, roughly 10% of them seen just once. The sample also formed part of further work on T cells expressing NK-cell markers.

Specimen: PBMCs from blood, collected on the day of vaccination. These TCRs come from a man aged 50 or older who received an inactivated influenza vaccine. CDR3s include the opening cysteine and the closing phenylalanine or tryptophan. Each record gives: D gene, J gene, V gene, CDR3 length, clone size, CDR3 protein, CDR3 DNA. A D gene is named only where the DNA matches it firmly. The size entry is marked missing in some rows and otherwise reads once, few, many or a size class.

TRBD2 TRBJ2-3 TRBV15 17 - CATSRVPKLARTDTQYF TGTGCCACCAGCAGAGTCCCGAAACTAGCGAGAACAGATACGCAGTATTTT
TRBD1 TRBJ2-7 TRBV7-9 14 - CASSAYGTGNEQYF TGTGCCAGCAGCGCCTACGGGACAGGGAACGAGCAGTACTTC
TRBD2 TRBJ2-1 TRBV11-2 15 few CASSQISGEGNEQFF TGTGCCAGCAGCCAGATTAGCGGGGAAGGCAATGAGCAGTTCTTC
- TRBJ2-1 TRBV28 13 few CASSLVAANEQFF TGTGCCAGCAGTTTAGTGGCGGCGAATGAGCAGTTCTTC
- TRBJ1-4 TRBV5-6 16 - CASSLVEGRIFEKLFF TGTGCCAGCAGCTTGGTGGAGGGACGGATTTTTGAAAAACTGTTTTTT
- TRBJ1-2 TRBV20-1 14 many CSARVPPSTYGYTF TGCAGTGCTAGAGTTCCCCCATCTACATATGGCTACACCTTC
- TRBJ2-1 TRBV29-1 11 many CSVEGVHEQFF TGCAGCGTTGAAGGAGTTCATGAGCAGTTCTTC
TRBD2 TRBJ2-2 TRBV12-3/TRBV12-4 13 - CATGTSPSGELFF TGTGCCACCGGGACTAGTCCCTCCGGGGAGCTGTTTTTT
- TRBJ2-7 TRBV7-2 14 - CASTRQYGTYEQYF TGTGCCAGCACCCGACAGTACGGGACCTACGAGCAGTACTTC
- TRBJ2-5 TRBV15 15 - CATSRDRNIQETQYF TGTGCCACCAGCAGAGATCGGAACATCCAAGAGACCCAGTACTTC
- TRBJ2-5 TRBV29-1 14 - CSVEGRGIGETQYF TGCAGCGTTGAAGGTCGGGGTATAGGGGAGACCCAGTACTTC
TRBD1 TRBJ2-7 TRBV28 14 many CASSFTGGSYEQYF TGTGCCAGCAGTTTTACAGGGGGTTCCTACGAGCAGTACTTC
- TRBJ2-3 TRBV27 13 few CASSSLIPPRQYF TGTGCCAGCAGCTCCCTCATCCCCCCCCGTCAGTATTTT
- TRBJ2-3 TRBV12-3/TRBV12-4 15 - CASRPLASGTDTQYF TGTGCCAGCAGGCCGCTAGCGAGCGGCACAGATACGCAGTATTTT
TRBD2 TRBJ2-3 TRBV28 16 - CASSGYSGGSTDKQYF TGTGCCAGCAGTGGGTATAGCGGGGGTAGCACAGATAAGCAGTATTTT
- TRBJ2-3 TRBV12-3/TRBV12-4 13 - CASSFQEGGTQYF TGTGCCAGCAGTTTTCAGGAGGGTGGTACGCAGTATTTT
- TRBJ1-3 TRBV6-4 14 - CASSDTRSGNTIYF TGTGCCAGCAGTGACACCCGGTCCGGAAACACCATATATTTT
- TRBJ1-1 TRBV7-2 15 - CASSLERLGNTEAFF TGTGCCAGCAGCTTAGAGCGGTTAGGGAACACTGAAGCTTTCTTT
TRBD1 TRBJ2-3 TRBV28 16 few CASSVRDRAKIDTQYF TGTGCCAGCAGTGTCCGGGACAGGGCAAAGATAGATACGCAGTATTTT
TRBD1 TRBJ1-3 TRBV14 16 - CASSHLWTGNGNTIYF TGTGCCAGCAGCCACCTATGGACAGGGAACGGAAACACCATATATTTT
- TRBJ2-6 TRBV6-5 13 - CASRYGRANVLTF TGTGCCAGCCGTTATGGAAGGGCCAACGTCCTGACTTTC
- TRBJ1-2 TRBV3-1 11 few CASSQEDGYTF TGTGCCAGCAGCCAAGAAGACGGCTACACCTTC
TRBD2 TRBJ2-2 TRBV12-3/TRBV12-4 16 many CASTVPDGRAPGELFF TGTGCCAGCACCGTACCTGACGGGAGGGCCCCCGGGGAGCTGTTTTTT
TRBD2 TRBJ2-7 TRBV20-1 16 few CSARDLFLAGLYEQYF TGCAGTGCTAGAGATCTATTCCTAGCGGGACTCTACGAGCAGTACTTC
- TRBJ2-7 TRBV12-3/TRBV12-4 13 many CASSFVGGYEQYF TGTGCCAGCAGTTTTGTCGGGGGCTACGAGCAGTACTTC
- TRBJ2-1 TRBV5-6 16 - CASSSDTADSYNEQFF TGTGCCAGCAGCTCTGATACAGCCGACTCCTACAATGAGCAGTTCTTC
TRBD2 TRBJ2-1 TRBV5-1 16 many CASSLGGGSTYNEQFF TGCGCCAGCAGTTTGGGCGGGGGGTCCACCTACAATGAGCAGTTCTTC
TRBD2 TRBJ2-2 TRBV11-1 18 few CASSSFSGSGRLSGELFF TGTGCCAGCAGCTCTTTTTCTGGGAGCGGGAGACTATCCGGGGAGCTGTTTTTT
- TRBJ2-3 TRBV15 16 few CATSRARTSSTDTQYF TGTGCCACCAGCAGAGCGCGGACATCTAGCACAGATACGCAGTATTTT
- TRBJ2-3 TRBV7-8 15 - CASIPFVSSTDTQYF TGTGCCAGCATCCCATTTGTTTCTAGCACAGATACGCAGTATTTT
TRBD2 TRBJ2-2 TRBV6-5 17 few CASSYLTSGRITGELFF TGTGCCAGCAGTTACTTGACAAGCGGGAGGATCACCGGGGAGCTGTTTTTT
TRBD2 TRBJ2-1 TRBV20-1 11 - CSAKREGRQFF TGCAGTGCAAAGCGGGAGGGCCGGCAGTTCTTC
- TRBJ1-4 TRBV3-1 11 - CASSLTGRLFF TGTGCCAGCAGCCTGACAGGAAGGCTGTTTTTT
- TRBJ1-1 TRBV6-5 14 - CASSFTGGSAEAFF TGTGCCAGCAGTTTTACCGGGGGGAGCGCTGAAGCTTTCTTT
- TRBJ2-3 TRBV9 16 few CASSVGSRTSTDTQYF TGTGCCAGCAGCGTAGGCTCGCGGACTAGCACAGATACGCAGTATTTT
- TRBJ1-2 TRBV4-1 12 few CASSQADYGYTF TGCGCCAGCAGCCAAGCAGATTATGGCTACACCTTC
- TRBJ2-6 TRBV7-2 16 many CASSPRLISGANVLTF TGTGCCAGCAGCCCTAGACTTATCTCTGGGGCCAACGTCCTGACTTTC
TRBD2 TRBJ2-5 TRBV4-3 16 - CASSPVLAGYQETQYF TGCGCCAGCAGCCCGGTACTAGCGGGGTACCAAGAGACCCAGTACTTC
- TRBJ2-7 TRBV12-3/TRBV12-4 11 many CASGPWHEQYF TGTGCCAGCGGACCTTGGCACGAGCAGTACTTC
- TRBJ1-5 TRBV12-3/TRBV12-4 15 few CASSLSGHSNQPQHF TGTGCCAGCAGTTTATCAGGGCATAGCAATCAGCCCCAGCATTTT
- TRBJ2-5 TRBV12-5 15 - CASGLGEGASETQYF TGTGCTAGTGGTTTGGGGGAGGGGGCTTCAGAGACCCAGTACTTC
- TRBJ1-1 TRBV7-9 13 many CASSTGQNTEAFF TGTGCCAGCAGCACCGGACAGAACACTGAAGCTTTCTTT
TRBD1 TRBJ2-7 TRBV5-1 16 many CASSLAPGQLSYEQYF TGCGCCAGCAGCTTGGCTCCGGGACAGCTCTCCTACGAGCAGTACTTC
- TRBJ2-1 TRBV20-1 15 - CSARRSPTPPNQQFF TGCAGTGCTAGAAGGTCTCCGACTCCGCCCAATCAGCAGTTCTTC
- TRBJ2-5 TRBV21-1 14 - CASSKAGVEETQYF TGTGCCAGCAGCAAGGCCGGGGTAGAAGAGACCCAGTACTTC
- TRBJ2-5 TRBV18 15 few CASSPPGVVGETQYF TGTGCCAGCTCACCCCCGGGAGTCGTGGGAGAGACCCAGTACTTC
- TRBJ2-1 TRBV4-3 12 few CASSPKGGVEFF TGCGCCAGCAGCCCTAAAGGGGGAGTGGAGTTCTTC
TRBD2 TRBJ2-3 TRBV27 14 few CASTRLAGADTQYF TGTGCCAGCACCCGACTAGCGGGGGCGGATACGCAGTATTTT
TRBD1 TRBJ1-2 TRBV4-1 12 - CASSPDRLGYTF TGCGCCAGCAGCCCGGACAGGCTCGGCTACACCTTC
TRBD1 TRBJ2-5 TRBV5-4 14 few CASSSGTEKETQYF TGTGCCAGCAGCTCCGGGACAGAGAAAGAGACCCAGTACTTC
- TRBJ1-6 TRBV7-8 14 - CASSETGFNSPLHF TGTGCCAGCAGTGAGACAGGATTTAATTCACCCCTCCACTTT
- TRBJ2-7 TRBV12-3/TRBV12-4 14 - CAKQGRDLHYEQYF TGTGCCAAACAGGGACGGGACCTACACTACGAGCAGTACTTC
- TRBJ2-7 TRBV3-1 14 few CASSPTAPSYEQYF TGTGCCAGCAGCCCCACAGCTCCCTCCTACGAGCAGTACTTC
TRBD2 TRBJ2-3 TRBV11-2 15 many CASSLDGRGPDTQYF TGTGCCAGCAGCTTAGATGGGAGGGGTCCAGATACGCAGTATTTT
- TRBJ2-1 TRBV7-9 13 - CASSLMFSDPLFF TGTGCCAGCAGCTTAATGTTTTCGGACCCCCTGTTCTTC
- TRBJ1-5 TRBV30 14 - CAWSWGHGNQPQHF TGTGCCTGGAGTTGGGGGCATGGCAATCAGCCCCAGCATTTT
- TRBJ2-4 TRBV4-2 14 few CASRGASAKNIQYF TGTGCCAGCAGGGGAGCCTCAGCCAAAAACATTCAGTACTTC
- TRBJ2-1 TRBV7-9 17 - CASSPDRSAPLYNEQFF TGTGCCAGCAGTCCCGACAGGTCCGCGCCACTCTACAATGAGCAGTTCTTC